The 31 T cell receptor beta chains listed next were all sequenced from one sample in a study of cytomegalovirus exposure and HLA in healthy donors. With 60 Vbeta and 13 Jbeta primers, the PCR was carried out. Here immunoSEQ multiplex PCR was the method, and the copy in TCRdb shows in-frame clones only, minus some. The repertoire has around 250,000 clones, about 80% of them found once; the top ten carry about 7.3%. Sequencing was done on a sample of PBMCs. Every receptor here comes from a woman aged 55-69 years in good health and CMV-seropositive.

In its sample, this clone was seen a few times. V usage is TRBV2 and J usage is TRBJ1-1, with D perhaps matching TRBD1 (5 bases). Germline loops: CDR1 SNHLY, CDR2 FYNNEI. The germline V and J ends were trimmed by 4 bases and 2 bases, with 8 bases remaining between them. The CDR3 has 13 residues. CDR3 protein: CASSGQINTEAFF. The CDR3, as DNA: TGTGCCAGCAGTGGACAGATCAACACTGAAGCTTTCTTT. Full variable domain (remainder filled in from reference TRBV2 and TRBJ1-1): EPEVTQTPSHQVTQMGQEVILRCVPISNHLYFYWYRQILGQKVEFLVSFYNNEISEKSEIFDDQFSVERPDGSNFTLKIRSTKLEDSAMYFCASSGQINTEAFFGQGTRLTVV.

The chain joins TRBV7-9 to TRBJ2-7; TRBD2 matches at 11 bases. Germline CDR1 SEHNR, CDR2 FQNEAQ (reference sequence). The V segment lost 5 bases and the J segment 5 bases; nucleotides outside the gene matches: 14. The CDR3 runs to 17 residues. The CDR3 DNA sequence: TGTGCCAGCAGCCGTCTGCTACTAGCGGGAGTGGAGAACGAGCAGTACTTC. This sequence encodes CASSRLLLAGVENEQYF.

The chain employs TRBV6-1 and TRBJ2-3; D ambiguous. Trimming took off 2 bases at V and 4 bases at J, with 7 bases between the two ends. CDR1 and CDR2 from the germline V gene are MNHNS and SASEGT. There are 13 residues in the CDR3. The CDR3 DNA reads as TGTGCCAGCAGTGAAAGAGGTGCAGATACGCAGTATTTT. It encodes CASSERGADTQYF.

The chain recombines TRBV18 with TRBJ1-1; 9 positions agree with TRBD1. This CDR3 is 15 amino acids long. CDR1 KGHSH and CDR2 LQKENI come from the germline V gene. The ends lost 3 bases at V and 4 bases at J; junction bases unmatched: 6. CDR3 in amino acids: CASSPKTGGSTEAFF. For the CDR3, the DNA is TGTGCCAGCTCACCTAAGACAGGGGGGAGCACTGAAGCTTTCTTT.

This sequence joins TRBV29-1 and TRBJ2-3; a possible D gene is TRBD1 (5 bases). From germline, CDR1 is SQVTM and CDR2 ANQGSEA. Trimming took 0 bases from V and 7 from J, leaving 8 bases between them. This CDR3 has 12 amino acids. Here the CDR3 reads CSVEEGVYTQYF. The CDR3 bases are TGCAGCGTTGAAGAAGGGGTTTATACGCAGTATTTT.

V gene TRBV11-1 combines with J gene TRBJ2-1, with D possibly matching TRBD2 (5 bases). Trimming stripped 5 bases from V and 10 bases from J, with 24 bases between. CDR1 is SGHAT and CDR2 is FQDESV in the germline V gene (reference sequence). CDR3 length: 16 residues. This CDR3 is CASSQRTGGREREQFF. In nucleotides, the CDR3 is TGTGCCAGCAGCCAAAGGACTGGAGGAAGGGAACGGGAGCAGTTCTTC.

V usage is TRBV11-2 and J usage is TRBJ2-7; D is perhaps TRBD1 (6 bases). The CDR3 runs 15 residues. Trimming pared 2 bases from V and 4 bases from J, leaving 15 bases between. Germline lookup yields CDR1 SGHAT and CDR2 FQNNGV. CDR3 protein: CASSLTGTSKYEQYF. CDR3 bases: TGTGCCAGCAGCTTAACCGGGACATCTAAGTACGAGCAGTACTTC. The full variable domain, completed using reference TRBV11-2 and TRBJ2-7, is EAGVAQSPRYKIIEKRQSVAFWCNPISGHATLYWYQQILGQGPKLLIQFQNNGVVDDSQLPKDRFSAERLKGVDSTLKIQPAKLEDSAVYLCASSLTGTSKYEQYFGPGTRLTVT.

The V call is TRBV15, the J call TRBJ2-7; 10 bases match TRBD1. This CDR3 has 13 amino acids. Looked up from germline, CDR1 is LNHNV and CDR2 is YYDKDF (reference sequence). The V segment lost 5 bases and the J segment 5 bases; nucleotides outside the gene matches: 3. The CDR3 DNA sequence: TGTGCCACCAGCCCGGGACAGGGGAACGAGCAGTACTTC. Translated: CATSPGQGNEQYF.

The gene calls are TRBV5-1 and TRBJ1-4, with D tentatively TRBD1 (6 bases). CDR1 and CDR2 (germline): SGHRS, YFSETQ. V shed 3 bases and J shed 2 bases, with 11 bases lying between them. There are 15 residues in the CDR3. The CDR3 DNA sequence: TGCGCCAGCAGCTCCACAGGGAAGACTAATGAAAAACTGTTTTTT. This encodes CASSSTGKTNEKLFF. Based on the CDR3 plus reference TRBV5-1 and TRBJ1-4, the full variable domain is KAGVTQTPRYLIKTRGQQVTLSCSPISGHRSVSWYQQTPGQGLQFLFEYFSETQRNKGNFPGRFSGRQFSNSRSEMNVSTLELGDSALYLCASSSTGKTNEKLFFGSGTQLSVL.

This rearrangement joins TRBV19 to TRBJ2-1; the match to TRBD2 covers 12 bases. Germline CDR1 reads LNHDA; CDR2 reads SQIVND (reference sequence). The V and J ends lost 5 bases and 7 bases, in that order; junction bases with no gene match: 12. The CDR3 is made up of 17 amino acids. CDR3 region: CASSSGLAGTWANEQFF. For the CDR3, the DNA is TGTGCCAGTAGTTCCGGACTAGCGGGGACTTGGGCGAATGAGCAGTTCTTC.

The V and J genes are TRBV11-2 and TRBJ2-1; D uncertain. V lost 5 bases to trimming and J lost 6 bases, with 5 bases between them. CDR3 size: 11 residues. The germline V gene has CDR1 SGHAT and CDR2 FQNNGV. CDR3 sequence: CASSQSNEQFF. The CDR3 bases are TGTGCCAGCAGCCAATCCAATGAGCAGTTCTTC. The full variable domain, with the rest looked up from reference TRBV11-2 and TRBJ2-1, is EAGVAQSPRYKIIEKRQSVAFWCNPISGHATLYWYQQILGQGPKLLIQFQNNGVVDDSQLPKDRFSAERLKGVDSTLKIQPAKLEDSAVYLCASSQSNEQFFGPGTRLTVL.

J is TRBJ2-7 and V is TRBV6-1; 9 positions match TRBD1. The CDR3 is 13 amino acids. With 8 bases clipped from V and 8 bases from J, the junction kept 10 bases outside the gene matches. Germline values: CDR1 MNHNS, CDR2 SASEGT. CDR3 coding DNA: TGTGCCAGCGGGACCTTGGGACAGGGAAAGCAGTACTTC. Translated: CASGTLGQGKQYF.

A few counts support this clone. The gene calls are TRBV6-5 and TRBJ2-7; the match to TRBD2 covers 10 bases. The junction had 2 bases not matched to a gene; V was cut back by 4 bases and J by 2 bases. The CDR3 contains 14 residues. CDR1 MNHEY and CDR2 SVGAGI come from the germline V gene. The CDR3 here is CASSWTSGPYEQYF. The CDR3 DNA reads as TGTGCCAGCAGTTGGACTAGCGGCCCCTACGAGCAGTACTTC.

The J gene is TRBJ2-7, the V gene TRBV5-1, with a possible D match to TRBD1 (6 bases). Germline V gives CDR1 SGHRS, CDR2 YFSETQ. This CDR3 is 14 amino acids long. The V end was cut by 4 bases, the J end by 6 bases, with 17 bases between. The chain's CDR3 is CASSTNRVLGEQYF. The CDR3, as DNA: TGCGCCAGCAGCACAAACAGGGTTCTGGGCGAGCAGTACTTC.

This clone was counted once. The CDR3 DNA reads as TGTGCCAGCAGCCTACTTTACACGGGAGTCAGCACAGATACGCAGTATTTT. Its protein product is CASSLLYTGVSTDTQYF. This chain uses TRBV5-5 with TRBJ2-3; perhaps TRBD2 as D (6 bases). V was shortened by 4 bases and J by 0 bases, with 18 bases between the two germline ends. Germline assignment: CDR1 SGHKS and CDR2 YYEKEE (reference sequence). CDR3 length: 17 residues. Variable domain in full (rest from reference TRBV5-5 and TRBJ2-3): DAGVTQSPTHLIKTRGQQVTLRCSPISGHKSVSWYQQVLGQGPQFIFQYYEKEERGRGNFPDRFSARQFPNYSSELNVNALLLGDSALYLCASSLLYTGVSTDTQYFGPGTRLTVL.

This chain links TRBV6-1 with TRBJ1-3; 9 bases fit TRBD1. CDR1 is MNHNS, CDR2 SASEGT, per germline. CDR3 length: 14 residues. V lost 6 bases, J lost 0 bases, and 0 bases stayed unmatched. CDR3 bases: TGTGCCAGCAGGACAGGGGGCTCTGGAAACACCATATATTTT. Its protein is CASRTGGSGNTIYF.

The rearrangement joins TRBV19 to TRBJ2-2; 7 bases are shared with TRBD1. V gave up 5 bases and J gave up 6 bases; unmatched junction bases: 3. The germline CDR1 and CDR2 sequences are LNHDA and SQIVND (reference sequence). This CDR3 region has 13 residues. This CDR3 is CASSEDRAGELFF. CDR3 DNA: TGTGCCAGTAGTGAAGACAGGGCCGGGGAGCTGTTTTTT.

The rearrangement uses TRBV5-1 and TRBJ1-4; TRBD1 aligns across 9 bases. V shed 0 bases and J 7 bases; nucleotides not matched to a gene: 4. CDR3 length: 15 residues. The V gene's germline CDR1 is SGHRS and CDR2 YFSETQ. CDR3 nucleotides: TGCGCCAGCAGCTTGGCCGGGACAGGGCGTGAAAAACTGTTTTTT. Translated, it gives CASSLAGTGREKLFF.

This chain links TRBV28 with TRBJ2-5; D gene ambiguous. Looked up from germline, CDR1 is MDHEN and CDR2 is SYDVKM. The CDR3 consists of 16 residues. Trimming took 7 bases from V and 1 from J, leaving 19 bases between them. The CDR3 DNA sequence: TGTGCCAGCAAGGAAGTGAGAAGGAGAGGCCAAGAGACCCAGTACTTC. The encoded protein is CASKEVRRRGQETQYF.

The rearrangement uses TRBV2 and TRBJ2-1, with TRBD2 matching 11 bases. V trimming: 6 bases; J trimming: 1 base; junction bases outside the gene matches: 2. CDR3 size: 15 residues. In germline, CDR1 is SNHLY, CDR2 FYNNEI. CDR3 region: CASSRLAGSYNEQFF. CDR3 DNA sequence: TGTGCCAGCAGCCGACTAGCGGGGTCCTACAATGAGCAGTTCTTC.

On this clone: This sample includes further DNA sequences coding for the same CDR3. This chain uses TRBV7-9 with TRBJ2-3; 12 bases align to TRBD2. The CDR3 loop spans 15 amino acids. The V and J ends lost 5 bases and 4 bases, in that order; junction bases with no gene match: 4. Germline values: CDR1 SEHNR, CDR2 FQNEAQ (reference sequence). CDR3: CASSPGLAGPDTQYF. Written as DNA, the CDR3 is TGTGCCAGCAGCCCCGGACTAGCGGGACCAGATACGCAGTATTTT.

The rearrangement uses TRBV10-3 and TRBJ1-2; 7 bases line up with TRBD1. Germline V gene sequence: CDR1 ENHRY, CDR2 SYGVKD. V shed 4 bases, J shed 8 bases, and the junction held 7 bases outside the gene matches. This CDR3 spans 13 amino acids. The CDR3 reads CAISGQGAVGYTF. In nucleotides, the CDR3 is TGTGCCATCAGTGGACAGGGCGCGGTCGGCTACACCTTC.

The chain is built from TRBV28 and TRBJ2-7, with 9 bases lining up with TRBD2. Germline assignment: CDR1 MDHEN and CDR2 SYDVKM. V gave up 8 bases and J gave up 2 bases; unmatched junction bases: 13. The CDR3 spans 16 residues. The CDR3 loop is CASGLLSGSGTYEQYF. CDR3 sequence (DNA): TGTGCCAGCGGCCTCCTTAGCGGGAGTGGGACCTACGAGCAGTACTTC. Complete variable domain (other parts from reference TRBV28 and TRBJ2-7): DVKVTQSSRYLVKRTGEKVFLECVQDMDHENMFWYRQDPGLGLRLIYFSYDVKMKEKGDIPEGYSVSREKKERFSLILESASTNQTSMYLCASGLLSGSGTYEQYFGPGTRLTVT.

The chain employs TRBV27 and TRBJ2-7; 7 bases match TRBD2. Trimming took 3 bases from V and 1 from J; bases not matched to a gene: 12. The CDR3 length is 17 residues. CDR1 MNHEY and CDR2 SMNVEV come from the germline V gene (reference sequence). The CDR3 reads CASSFTAGHNRSYEQYF. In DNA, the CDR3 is TGTGCCAGCAGTTTTACAGCGGGGCATAACCGATCCTACGAGCAGTACTTC.

This chain's CDR3 is CASSFGRRGGRNYEQYF. Here the CDR3 DNA reads TGTGCCAGCAGCTTTGGCCGGAGAGGCGGGCGGAACTACGAGCAGTACTTC. The chain is built from TRBV13 and TRBJ2-7; tentative D call: TRBD2 (5 bases). This CDR3 has 17 amino acids. V was pared by 3 bases and J by 3 bases, with 21 bases between. Germline CDR1 reads PRHDT; CDR2 reads FYEKMQ (reference sequence). The entire variable domain, with the rest obtained from reference TRBV13 and TRBJ2-7, is as follows: AAGVIQSPRHLIKEKRETATLKCYPIPRHDTVYWYQQGPGQDPQFLISFYEKMQSDKGSIPDRFSAQQFSDYHSELNMSSLELGDSALYFCASSFGRRGGRNYEQYFGPGTRLTVT.

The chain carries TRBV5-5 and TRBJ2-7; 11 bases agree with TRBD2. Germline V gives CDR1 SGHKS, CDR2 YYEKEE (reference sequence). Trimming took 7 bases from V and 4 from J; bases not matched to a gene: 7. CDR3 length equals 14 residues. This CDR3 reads CASVGLAGSYEQYF. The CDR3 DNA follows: TGTGCCAGCGTCGGACTAGCGGGTTCATACGAGCAGTACTTC.

This chain's CDR3 is CASSYSTGLGEQYF. The CDR3 bases are TGTGCCAGCAGCTACTCCACAGGGTTAGGCGAGCAGTACTTC. The V and J genes are TRBV13 and TRBJ2-7, with D perhaps TRBD1 (6 bases). V lost 4 bases and J lost 6, with 16 bases in between. CDR1 is PRHDT and CDR2 is FYEKMQ in the germline V gene (reference sequence). This CDR3 has 14 residues.

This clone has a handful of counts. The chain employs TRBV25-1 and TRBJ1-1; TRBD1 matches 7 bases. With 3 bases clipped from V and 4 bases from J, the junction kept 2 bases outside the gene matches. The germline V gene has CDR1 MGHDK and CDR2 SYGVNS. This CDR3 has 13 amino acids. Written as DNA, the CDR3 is TGTGCCAGCAGTGATGGGACAGTCACTGAAGCTTTCTTT. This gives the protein CASSDGTVTEAFF.

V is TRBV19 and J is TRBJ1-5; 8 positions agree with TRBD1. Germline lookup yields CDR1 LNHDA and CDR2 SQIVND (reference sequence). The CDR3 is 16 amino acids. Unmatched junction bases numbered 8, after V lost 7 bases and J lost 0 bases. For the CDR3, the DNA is TGTGCCAGTACCGCGGACAGGGCGTATAGCAATCAGCCCCAGCATTTT. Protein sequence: CASTADRAYSNQPQHF.

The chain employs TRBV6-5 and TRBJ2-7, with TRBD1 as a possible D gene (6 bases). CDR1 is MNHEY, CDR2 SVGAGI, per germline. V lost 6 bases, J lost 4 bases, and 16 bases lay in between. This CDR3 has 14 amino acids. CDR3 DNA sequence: TGTGCCAGCAGCCTAAACAGGGTTTCGTACGAGCAGTACTTC. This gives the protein CASSLNRVSYEQYF.

CDR3 region: CAIKQPRGADENTEAFF. CDR3 sequence (DNA): TGTGCCATCAAGCAACCGCGGGGGGCGGATGAGAACACTGAAGCTTTCTTT. The chain links TRBV10-3 to TRBJ1-1, with D possibly matching TRBD1 (6 bases). The V and J ends lost 7 bases and 1 base respectively, with 22 bases between them. The germline CDR1 and CDR2 sequences are ENHRY and SYGVKD. The length of the CDR3 is 17 residues.